This T cell receptor (beta chain) was identified during a study of chemoradiotherapy in HPV16-positive cancers. Study-level findings and limits: Only a couple of HPV16-positive patients supplied the functional HPV-specificity definition. Better recurrence-free survival went with HPV-responsive T-cell expansion in HPV16-positive patients.

The table came from immunoSEQ multiplex PCR; TCRdb's copy has only in-frame clones and leaves some out. Among under 35,000 clones, more than 85% were seen once, and the ten largest hold about a sixth. A note on this clone: The antigen remains undetermined.

The V end was cut by 2 bases, the J end by 3 bases, with 8 bases between. CDR3 length: 13 amino acids. The V gene's germline CDR1 is SGDLS and CDR2 YYNGEE. Samples were taken several times over chemoradiotherapy. The sequence derives from a human donor with HPV-associated anogenital cancer. This specimen was blood, taken from a patient who underwent chemoradiotherapy. The chain carries TRBV9 and TRBJ2-5; either TRBD1 or TRBD2 may supply D (5 bases each). The CDR3, as DNA: TGTGCCAGCAGCGTCGGGGCGAAAGAGACCCAGTACTTC. It is translated as CASSVGAKETQYF.